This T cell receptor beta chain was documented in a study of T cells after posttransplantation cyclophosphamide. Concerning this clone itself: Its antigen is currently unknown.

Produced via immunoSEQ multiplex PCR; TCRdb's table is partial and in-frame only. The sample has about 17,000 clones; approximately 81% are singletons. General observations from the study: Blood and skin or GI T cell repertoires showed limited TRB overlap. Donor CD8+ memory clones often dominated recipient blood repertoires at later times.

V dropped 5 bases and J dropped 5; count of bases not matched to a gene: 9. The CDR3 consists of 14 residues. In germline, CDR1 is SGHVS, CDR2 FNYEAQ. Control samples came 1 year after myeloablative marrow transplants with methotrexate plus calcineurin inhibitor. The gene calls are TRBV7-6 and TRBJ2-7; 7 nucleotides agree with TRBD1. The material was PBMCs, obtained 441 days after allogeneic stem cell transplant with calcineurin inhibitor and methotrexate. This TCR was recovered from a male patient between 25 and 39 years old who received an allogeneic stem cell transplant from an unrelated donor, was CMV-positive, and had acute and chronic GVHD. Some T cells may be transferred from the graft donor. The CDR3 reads CASSKIDRVHEQYF. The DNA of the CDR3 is TGTGCCAGCAGCAAGATAGACAGGGTCCACGAGCAGTACTTC.